One and the same sample provided the 24 T cell receptor beta chains below, sequenced in a study of blood T cell repertoires in COVID-19 (TCRdb year 2020). Library creation used the immunoSEQ multiplex PCR assay. As stored in TCRdb, this immuneACCESS dataset retains in-frame rearrangements with V and J assigned. A fraction of the clones does not appear; measured against another copy, unresolved V genes explain less than half of the discrepancy, and the remainder lacks a known reason. This sample holds 150,000 to 250,000 clones; approximately 84% were observed only once. The top ten hold 6% to 8% of the sample. The sample taken for sequencing was peripheral blood. Receptors were obtained from a human donor with acute or convalescent COVID-19. The donor label of this sample is uncertain.

The V call is TRBV19, the J call TRBJ1-1; TRBD1 matches 7 bases. Germline V gene data show CDR1 as LNHDA and CDR2 as SQIVND (reference sequence). J lost 4 bases, V lost 7 bases, and 12 bases had no gene match. This CDR3 comprises 15 residues. The CDR3 nucleotides are TGTGCCAGTACCAAGCCGGGACCAGGGGGCACTGAAGCTTTCTTT. It translates to CASTKPGPGGTEAFF.

This clone was detected only once. In the same sample, other DNA sequences code for this CDR3. The gene calls are TRBV5-1 and TRBJ2-3; TRBD1 matches 9 bases. Trimming took 2 bases from V and 3 from J; bases not matched to a gene: 1. The germline gives CDR1 SGHRS, CDR2 YFSETQ. CDR3 length: 14 amino acids. CDR3 in amino acids: CASSLQGATDTQYF. CDR3 DNA: TGCGCCAGCAGCTTACAGGGGGCGACAGATACGCAGTATTTT. The full variable domain, completed using reference TRBV5-1 and TRBJ2-3, is KAGVTQTPRYLIKTRGQQVTLSCSPISGHRSVSWYQQTPGQGLQFLFEYFSETQRNKGNFPGRFSGRQFSNSRSEMNVSTLELGDSALYLCASSLQGATDTQYFGPGTRLTVL.

This clone came up once. This chain uses TRBV19 with TRBJ1-4; 10 positions agree with TRBD1. Germline CDR1 is LNHDA and CDR2 is SQIVND (reference sequence). The trim removed 5 bases at V and 10 bases at J, leaving 16 bases unmatched. This CDR3 has 17 amino acids. This CDR3 reads CASSPLEADRGRGKLFF. The DNA for the CDR3 is TGTGCCAGTAGTCCCTTGGAAGCTGACAGGGGGCGCGGAAAACTGTTTTTT. The full variable domain, completed using reference TRBV19 and TRBJ1-4, is DGGITQSPKYLFRKEGQNVTLSCEQNLNHDAMYWYRQDPGQGLRLIYYSQIVNDFQKGDIAEGYSVSREKKESFPLTVTSAQKNPTAFYLCASSPLEADRGRGKLFFGSGTQLSVL.

The chain joins TRBV5-5 to TRBJ2-7, with 7 bases lining up with TRBD1. CDR3 length equals 16 residues. After removal of 3 bases from V and 4 bases from J, the junction contained 13 bases not matched to a gene. CDR1 is SGHKS and CDR2 is YYEKEE in the germline V gene (reference sequence). The CDR3 region has the DNA TGTGCCAGCAGCTCGATAGGACCGGGACAGACATACGAGCAGTACTTC. Translation: CASSSIGPGQTYEQYF. Looking up the rest from reference TRBV5-5 and TRBJ2-7 gives the full variable domain: DAGVTQSPTHLIKTRGQQVTLRCSPISGHKSVSWYQQVLGQGPQFIFQYYEKEERGRGNFPDRFSARQFPNYSSELNVNALLLGDSALYLCASSSIGPGQTYEQYFGPGTRLTVT.

This chain links TRBV29-1 with TRBJ2-2, with TRBD2 matching over 8 bases. Germline V gene data show CDR1 as SQVTM and CDR2 as ANQGSEA. After removal of 3 bases from V and 2 bases from J, the junction contained 5 bases not matched to a gene. The CDR3 spans 15 residues. CDR3 coding DNA: TGCAGCGTTGAGGATAGCGGGGTTAACACCGGGGAGCTGTTTTTT. Amino acid sequence: CSVEDSGVNTGELFF.

The chain employs TRBV7-2 and TRBJ1-4; no definite D call. The CDR3 contains 13 residues. Trimming cost V 4 bases and J 8 bases, with 11 bases left between them. Germline loops: CDR1 SGHTA, CDR2 FQGNSA. CDR3 nucleotide sequence: TGTGCCAGCAGCTCGCAAGCGGGGGAAAAACTGTTTTTT. This codes for CASSSQAGEKLFF. The entire variable domain, with the rest obtained from reference TRBV7-2 and TRBJ1-4, is as follows: GAGVSQSPSNKVTEKGKDVELRCDPISGHTALYWYRQSLGQGLEFLIYFQGNSAPDKSGLPSDRFSAERTGGSVSTLTIQRTQQEDSAVYLCASSSQAGEKLFFGSGTQLSVL.

The chain couples TRBV5-1 to TRBJ1-2; TRBD1 is a possible D gene (6 bases). The CDR3 is 14 amino acids. V lost 0 bases to trimming and J lost 5 bases, with 11 bases between them. Germline CDR1 is SGHRS and CDR2 is YFSETQ. CDR3 protein: CASSLEGVRYGYTF. In DNA form, the CDR3 reads TGCGCCAGCAGCTTGGAGGGGGTACGGTATGGCTACACCTTC. Full variable domain (missing parts from reference TRBV5-1 and TRBJ1-2): KAGVTQTPRYLIKTRGQQVTLSCSPISGHRSVSWYQQTPGQGLQFLFEYFSETQRNKGNFPGRFSGRQFSNSRSEMNVSTLELGDSALYLCASSLEGVRYGYTFGSGTRLTVV.

The chain has TRBV6-6 and TRBJ2-2; 9 nucleotides line up with TRBD2. Trimming removed 5 bases from V and 4 bases from J; junction bases left unmatched: 11. The CDR3 loop spans 17 amino acids. Germline V lookup: CDR1 MNHNY, CDR2 SVGAGI (reference sequence). CDR3 sequence reads: CASSPGGSGSPTGELFF. CDR3 in DNA: TGTGCCAGCAGTCCTGGTGGTAGCGGGAGTCCCACCGGGGAGCTGTTTTTT.

The rearrangement joins TRBV9 to TRBJ1-1; D not certain. V gave up 2 bases and J gave up 4 bases, with 12 bases separating them. Per germline, CDR1 SGDLS and CDR2 YYNGEE. The CDR3 loop spans 14 amino acids. The CDR3 protein is CASSVRGVSTEAFF. The CDR3, as DNA: TGTGCCAGCAGCGTCCGCGGGGTGAGCACTGAAGCTTTCTTT. The variable domain in full, completed from reference TRBV9 and TRBJ1-1, reads DSGVTQTPKHLITATGQRVTLRCSPRSGDLSVYWYQQSLDQGLQFLIQYYNGEERAKGNILERFSAQQFPDLHSELNLSSLELGDSALYFCASSVRGVSTEAFFGQGTRLTVV.

The chain has TRBV6-6 and TRBJ2-1; D is uncertain. Trimming removed 7 bases from V and 4 bases from J, with 5 bases in between. This CDR3 spans 11 amino acids. Germline-derived CDR1 and CDR2 are MNHNY and SVGAGI (reference sequence). DNA for the CDR3: TGTGCCAGCACCAGTTACAATGAGCAGTTCTTC. Translating gives CASTSYNEQFF.

The chain couples TRBV5-1 to TRBJ1-1; D is possibly TRBD1 (6 bases). CDR3 size: 15 residues. The germline V gene encodes CDR1 SGHRS and CDR2 YFSETQ. The V end lost 2 bases, the J end lost 1 base, and 12 bases lay between the germline ends. This CDR3 is CASSLTGLGNTEAFF. The CDR3 DNA follows: TGCGCCAGCAGCTTAACAGGGCTAGGGAACACTGAAGCTTTCTTT.

The genes are TRBV7-3 and TRBJ2-2; 8 positions agree with TRBD2. CDR1 is SGHTA and CDR2 is FQGTGA in the germline V gene. The V and J ends lost 5 bases and 4 bases, in that order; junction bases with no gene match: 12. CDR3 length equals 17 residues. CDR3 sequence reads: CASSPPGLEECTGELFF. As DNA, the CDR3 is TGTGCCAGCAGCCCCCCGGGACTAGAAGAGTGCACCGGGGAGCTGTTTTTT.

The chain employs TRBV19 and TRBJ2-4, with 7 bases that match TRBD1. V lost 5 bases and J lost 9; bases outside the gene matches: 13. The CDR3 is 15 residues long. Germline-derived CDR1 and CDR2 are LNHDA and SQIVND (reference sequence). In DNA form, the CDR3 reads TGTGCCAGTAGTCTACCAGACAGGGTGGGCCTCATTCAGTACTTC. It encodes CASSLPDRVGLIQYF.

The chain carries TRBV20-1 and TRBJ2-5; 10 bases agree with TRBD2. J lost 5 bases, V lost 3 bases, and 18 bases had no gene match. This CDR3 spans 18 amino acids. Per germline, CDR1 DFQATT and CDR2 SNEGSKA (reference sequence). The CDR3 reads CSASGFMTSGYTLETQYF. CDR3 DNA: TGCAGTGCTAGTGGCTTCATGACTAGCGGGTATACCTTGGAGACCCAGTACTTC.

This clone was counted ten times or more. The chain joins TRBV24-1 to TRBJ2-7; perhaps TRBD1 as D (5 bases). Trimming took off 8 bases at V and 2 bases at J, with 15 bases between the two ends. Germline V CDR1 and CDR2: KGHDR, SFDVKD. This CDR3 is built from 14 residues. The chain's CDR3 is CATNLTGLTYEQYF. CDR3 sequence (DNA): TGTGCCACCAACCTAACAGGCCTAACCTACGAGCAGTACTTC.

J is TRBJ2-7 and V is TRBV5-4; weak D call: TRBD1 (5 bases). The germline V and J ends were trimmed by 4 bases and 6 bases, with 17 bases remaining between them. CDR1 is SGHNT, CDR2 YYREEE, per germline (reference sequence). The CDR3 runs to 14 residues. The CDR3 loop is CASSLDTRVREQYF. The CDR3 DNA follows: TGTGCCAGCAGCCTCGACACCAGGGTCCGCGAGCAGTACTTC.

The sample holds a few counts of this clone. The V call is TRBV5-1, the J call TRBJ2-5; 8 bases map to TRBD2. CDR3 length: 15 amino acids. Unmatched junction bases numbered 10, after V lost 4 bases and J lost 5 bases. Germline lookup yields CDR1 SGHRS and CDR2 YFSETQ. The CDR3, as DNA: TGCGCCAGCAGCCTGGGGCCCCGGGAGGGGGAGACCCAGTACTTC. It translates to CASSLGPREGETQYF.

The chain links TRBV7-2 to TRBJ2-3; D may be TRBD2 (5 bases). V dropped 5 bases and J dropped 3 bases, with 18 bases sitting between them. This CDR3 has 16 residues. Germline loops: CDR1 SGHTA, CDR2 FQGNSA. The CDR3 nucleotides are TGTGCCAGCAGCCTTAACCCGGGCCCGGGGACAGATACGCAGTATTTT. Protein: CASSLNPGPGTDTQYF. Supplemented by reference TRBV7-2 and TRBJ2-3, the full variable domain reads GAGVSQSPSNKVTEKGKDVELRCDPISGHTALYWYRQSLGQGLEFLIYFQGNSAPDKSGLPSDRFSAERTGGSVSTLTIQRTQQEDSAVYLCASSLNPGPGTDTQYFGPGTRLTVL.

The V gene is TRBV6-5, the J gene TRBJ1-3, with 8 bases that match TRBD1. Germline values: CDR1 MNHEY, CDR2 SVGAGI. The CDR3 runs 15 residues. J lost 4 bases, V lost 5 bases, and 7 bases had no gene match. The CDR3 region is CASSSRGRVGNTIYF. CDR3 bases: TGTGCCAGCAGTAGCAGGGGGCGGGTCGGAAACACCATATATTTT.

The table lists this clone with a count of one. The CDR3 DNA reads TGTGCCAGCAGCGGGGGAGGGGACAACTATGGCTACACCTTC. It yields the protein CASSGGGDNYGYTF. This chain links TRBV9 with TRBJ1-2, with a tentative D call TRBD1 (5 bases). This CDR3 is 14 amino acids long. V was clipped by 3 bases and J by 2 bases, with 11 bases between them. Germline loops: CDR1 SGDLS, CDR2 YYNGEE.

This clone occurred a few times. The CDR3 is CASSEAVGQGTNTQYF. Here the CDR3 DNA reads TGTGCCAGCAGTGAAGCGGTGGGACAGGGGACAAATACGCAGTATTTT. This sequence joins TRBV6-1 and TRBJ2-3; TRBD1 matches 10 bases. CDR1 is MNHNS and CDR2 is SASEGT in the germline V gene. Trimming cost V 0 bases and J 7 bases; bases outside gene matches: 7. The CDR3 length is 16 residues.

The gene calls are TRBV5-6 and TRBJ2-1, with D possibly matching TRBD2 (5 bases). The V gene lost 2 bases and the J gene lost 3 bases, with 15 bases spanning the gap. The germline gives CDR1 SGHDT, CDR2 YYEEEE. The CDR3 length is 16 residues. This CDR3 reads CASSFGMASLYNEQFF. DNA of the CDR3: TGTGCCAGCAGCTTTGGGATGGCTAGCCTCTACAATGAGCAGTTCTTC.

V is TRBV9 and J is TRBJ2-3; a weak D match, TRBD2 (6 bases). CDR1 and CDR2 from the germline V gene are SGDLS and YYNGEE. V was cut by 2 bases and J by 1 base, with 11 bases left in between. The CDR3 sequence is 15 residues long. The CDR3 loop is CASSVMSSGTDTQYF. As DNA, the CDR3 is TGTGCCAGCAGCGTGATGTCTAGCGGCACAGATACGCAGTATTTT.

CDR3 amino acids: CASSLRWSGGISNEQFF. In nucleotides, the CDR3 is TGCGCCAGCAGCTTGAGGTGGTCGGGAGGAATTAGTAATGAGCAGTTCTTC. This chain connects TRBV5-1 to TRBJ2-1; TRBD2 matches at 7 bases. Germline V gene lookup returns CDR1 SGHRS and CDR2 YFSETQ. The CDR3 is 17 amino acids. The J segment lost 7 bases and the V segment lost 1 base, leaving 14 bases of the junction unmatched. Filled out from reference TRBV5-1 and TRBJ2-1, the complete variable domain reads KAGVTQTPRYLIKTRGQQVTLSCSPISGHRSVSWYQQTPGQGLQFLFEYFSETQRNKGNFPGRFSGRQFSNSRSEMNVSTLELGDSALYLCASSLRWSGGISNEQFFGPGTRLTVL.